Sequencing of this T cell receptor (beta chain) was carried out in a study of OX40 agonist ivuxolimab in advanced cancers. For the study at large: With a range of 23 to 79, age averaged about 58 years, and 65% to 90% were male.

Assay used: immunoSEQ multiplex PCR; TCRdb lists only in-frame clones, some missing. The data show under 85,000 clones, around 86% seen once. V was trimmed by 0 bases and J by 4 bases, leaving 4 bases between them. The CDR3 has 12 amino acids. Germline V gene sequence: CDR1 SGHRS, CDR2 YFSETQ. The sample was CD4+ or CD8+ T cells sorted from blood, taken in a trial of the OX40 agonist ivuxolimab. This sequence originates from an adult with an advanced solid tumor such as melanoma, head and neck, liver or kidney cancer. This chain joins TRBV5-1 and TRBJ1-2; no reliable D call. The CDR3 DNA reads as TGCGCCAGCAGCTTGGACAGCTATGGCTACACCTTC. It is translated as CASSLDSYGYTF.